The 11 T cell receptor beta chains below were found in one sample sequenced in a study of T cell clonality in common variable immunodeficiency. Assay used: immunoSEQ multiplex PCR; TCRdb lists only in-frame clones, some missing. Listed for the sample are approximately 81,000 clones, none seen a single time. Sample: peripheral blood mononuclear cells. Source of these receptors: a person aged 18-69 years in good health.

Ten or more counts support this clone. The CDR3 end is not reached by the read, which stops 3 residues before it; the germline J gene fills it in. The chain links TRBV19 to TRBJ1-1; perhaps TRBD1 as D (6 bases). This CDR3 comprises 14 residues. CDR1 is LNHDA, CDR2 SQIVND, per germline (reference sequence). V lost 5 bases, J lost 1 base, and 11 bases lay in between. The covered CDR3 bases are TGTGCCAGTAGTGTCGGACAGACGAACACTGAA. This sequence encodes CASSVGQTNTE. In full, the CDR3 reads CASSVGQTNTEAFF.

Concerning this clone: Coverage ceases 3 residues before the CDR3 finishes, and the germline J gene fills in the end. The chain couples TRBV7-9 to TRBJ2-1; D possibly corresponds to TRBD2 (5 bases). The CDR3 runs to 15 residues. V was pared by 0 bases and J by 7 bases, with 13 bases between. Germline lookup yields CDR1 SEHNR and CDR2 FQNEAQ (reference sequence). The CDR3 is CASSLAKRLPNEQFF. The sequenced CDR3 bases are TGTGCCAGCAGCTTAGCTAAGAGACTACCGAATGAG.

At least ten counts were recorded for this clone. The read ends 3 residues shy of where the CDR3 ends; the end is completed using the germline J gene. The V call is TRBV28, the J call TRBJ2-7; 8 nucleotides agree with TRBD2. The junction had 14 bases not matched to a gene; V was cut back by 8 bases and J by 5 bases. Germline V lookup: CDR1 MDHEN, CDR2 SYDVKM. The CDR3 extends over 15 amino acids. The CDR3 reads CASHPGGGKGHEQYF. The CDR3 DNA, read in part, is TGTGCCAGCCACCCGGGGGGGGGTAAAGGCCACGAG.

This clone was counted many times. The CDR3 extends 3 residues past the end of the read, so its final part is completed from the germline J gene. J is TRBJ1-1 and V is TRBV5-6; D may be TRBD1 (6 bases). The ends were cut back, 0 bases at V and 5 bases at J, with 14 bases in the middle. Per germline, CDR1 SGHDT and CDR2 YYEEEE. This CDR3 is 15 amino acids long. The sequenced part of the CDR3 DNA is TGTGCCAGCAGCTTGGTTCGCAGGGGAGGAACTGAA. It encodes CASSLVRRGGTE. The entire CDR3 protein reads CASSLVRRGGTEAFF.

In this sample, this clone turned up many times. The read finishes 3 residues shy of the CDR3 end, and the germline J gene is used to complete it. This chain uses TRBV20-1 with TRBJ2-7, with D possibly being TRBD2 (5 bases). Per the germline V gene, CDR1 is DFQATT and CDR2 is SNEGSKA (reference sequence). There are 13 residues in the CDR3. V was clipped by 6 bases and J by 6 bases, with 18 bases between them. CDR3 amino acids: CSAQRTLATEQYF. Incomplete CDR3 DNA: TGCAGTGCGCAGCGGACTCTGGCCACCGAG.

This clone was observed at least ten times. The read gets to within 3 residues of the CDR3 end, and the germline J gene fills in the rest. The V gene is TRBV19, the J gene TRBJ2-7; the D gene is possibly TRBD1 (6 bases). Germline V gene data show CDR1 as LNHDA and CDR2 as SQIVND (reference sequence). V lost 6 bases, J lost 5 bases, and 14 bases lay in between. CDR3 length equals 13 residues. The sequenced CDR3 bases are TGTGCCAGTAGGCCCAGGGGTGGGAACGAG. This gives the protein CASRPRGGNE. The whole CDR3 is CASRPRGGNEQYF.

This clone was counted at least ten times. CDR3 in amino acids: CASSMGQSNTEAFF. The sequenced part of the CDR3 DNA is TGTGCCAGTAGTATGGGACAGTCGAACACTGAA. The V and J genes are TRBV19 and TRBJ1-1; 7 positions match TRBD1. The DNA ends 3 residues before the CDR3 does, and the rest of the CDR3 is filled in from the germline J gene. The germline CDR1 and CDR2 sequences are LNHDA and SQIVND (reference sequence). CDR3 length: 14 residues. With 3 bases clipped from V and 1 base from J, the junction kept 2 bases outside the gene matches.

This clone was found many times. The read stops 3 residues short of the end of the CDR3; the missing end is completed from the germline J gene. This chain uses TRBV20-1 with TRBJ2-7; D is perhaps TRBD1 (5 bases). Trimming removed 3 bases at V and 5 bases at J, with 17 bases between. Germline V CDR1 and CDR2: DFQATT, SNEGSKA (reference sequence). The CDR3 runs to 14 residues. The sequenced CDR3 bases are TGCAGTGCTAGTCAGGGCCCCCGTCTCCACGAG. Its protein product is CSASQGPRLHE. The full-length CDR3 reads as CSASQGPRLHEQYF.

This clone was seen at least ten times. The CDR3 is cut off 3 residues early in the read; its end comes from the germline J gene. The genes are TRBV6-2 or TRBV6-3 and TRBJ1-1, with D possibly TRBD1 on 5 matching bases. Germline V CDR1 and CDR2: MNHEY, SVGEGT. This CDR3 comprises 15 residues. V lost 7 bases, J lost 0 bases, and 15 bases lay in between. The chain's CDR3 is CASINPWGVNTEAFF. The CDR3 DNA, read in part, is TGTGCCAGCATCAATCCTTGGGGGGTGAACACTGAA.

This clone was seen at least ten times. With the read ending 3 residues before the CDR3 end, the germline J gene is used to fill in that end. Other nucleotide sequences from this sample produce the same CDR3. The chain carries TRBV19 and TRBJ1-5; 9 bases match TRBD1. The CDR3 has 14 residues. Germline V CDR1 and CDR2: LNHDA, SQIVND (reference sequence). The V gene end was trimmed by 4 bases and the J gene end by 4 bases; junction bases not matched to a gene: 2. The sequenced part of the CDR3 DNA is TGTGCCAGTAGTACGACAGGGGGAAATCAGCCC. Translating it yields CASSTTGGNQP. The CDR3 reads in full as CASSTTGGNQPQHF.

This clone was observed at least ten times. The read falls 3 residues short of the CDR3 end, and the missing part is taken from the germline J gene. J is TRBJ1-6 and V is TRBV12-3 or TRBV12-4, with 9 bases lining up with TRBD1. The V and J ends lost 3 bases and 9 bases, in that order; junction bases with no gene match: 0. This CDR3 has 13 residues. The CDR3 here is CASSLTGGSPLHF. The sequenced part of the CDR3 DNA is TGTGCCAGCAGTTTGACAGGGGGTTCACCC.